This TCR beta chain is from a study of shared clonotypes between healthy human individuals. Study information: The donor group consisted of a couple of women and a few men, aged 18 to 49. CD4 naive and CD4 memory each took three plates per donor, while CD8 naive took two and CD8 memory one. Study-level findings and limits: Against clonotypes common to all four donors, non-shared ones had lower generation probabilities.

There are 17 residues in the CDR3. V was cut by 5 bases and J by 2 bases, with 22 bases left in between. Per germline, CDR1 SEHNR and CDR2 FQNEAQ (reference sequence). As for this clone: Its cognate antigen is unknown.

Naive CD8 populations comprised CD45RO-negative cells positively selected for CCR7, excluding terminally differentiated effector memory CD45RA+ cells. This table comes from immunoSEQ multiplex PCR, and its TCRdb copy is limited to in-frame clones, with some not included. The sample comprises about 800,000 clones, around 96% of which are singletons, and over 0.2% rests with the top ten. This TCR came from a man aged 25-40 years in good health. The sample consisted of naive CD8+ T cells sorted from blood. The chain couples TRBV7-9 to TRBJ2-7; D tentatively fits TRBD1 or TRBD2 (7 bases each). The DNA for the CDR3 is TGTGCCAGCAGCCCCTCTGGGGGGGGGACAGCGGCCTACGAGCAGTACTTC. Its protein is CASSPSGGGTAAYEQYF.